Below are 29 T cell receptor beta chains sequenced from a single sample in a study of Graves' ophthalmopathy and Graves' hyperthyroidism. RNA transcripts provided the template for amplifying TCR beta CDR3 regions. Second-round multiplex PCR followed a first-round RT-PCR using HTBI primers. Each CDR3 protein is one row after TCRdb ran MiXCR on the multiplex PCR reads. The sample records some 750,000 distinct CDR3 sequences, roughly two fifths being singletons. The sample consisted of peripheral blood. Every receptor here comes from an adult man with Graves' ophthalmopathy.

V gene TRBV20-1 combines with J gene TRBJ2-7, with 12 bases matching TRBD2. CDR3 length: 15 amino acids. CDR1 is DFQATT, CDR2 SNEGSKA, per germline (reference sequence). After removal of 6 bases from V and 0 bases from J, the junction contained 6 bases not matched to a gene. CDR3 DNA sequence: TGCAGTGCCAACGAACTAGCGGGAGGCTCCTACGAGCAGTACTTC. Translated: CSANELAGGSYEQYF.

With respect to this clonotype: One end of the junction does not line up with germline, which may come from a read error. The chain uses TRBV2 and TRBJ2-6; TRBD1 matches at 8 bases. Germline loops: CDR1 SNHLY, CDR2 FYNNEI. This CDR3 is built from 15 residues. CDR3 bases: TGTGCCAGCAGCCAAGCGCAGACAGGGGCGAACACTGAAGCTTTC. Translating gives CASSQAQTGANTEAF.

The V gene is TRBV20-1, the J gene TRBJ2-3; D is possibly TRBD1 (6 bases). The germline gives CDR1 DFQATT, CDR2 SNEGSKA (reference sequence). There are 14 residues in the CDR3. Trimming left V 2 bases short and J 4 bases short, with 13 bases between. CDR3 sequence: CSARQGSSSDTQYF. For the CDR3, the DNA is TGCAGTGCTAGACAGGGGTCGAGTTCAGATACGCAGTATTTT.

This clonotype showed up many times. The chain employs TRBV14 and TRBJ1-1, with D possibly matching TRBD1 (5 bases). CDR1 is SGHDN and CDR2 is FVKESK in the germline V gene. This CDR3 is built from 15 residues. V was pared by 3 bases and J by 0 bases, with 11 bases between. The CDR3 DNA sequence: TGTGCCAGCAGCCACCGGCAGGGTCTGAACACTGAAGCTTTCTTT. Encoded protein: CASSHRQGLNTEAFF. Full variable domain (missing parts from reference TRBV14 and TRBJ1-1): EAGVTQFPSHSVIEKGQTVTLRCDPISGHDNLYWYRRVMGKEIKFLLHFVKESKQDESGMPNNRFLAERTGGTYSTLKVQPAELEDSGVYFCASSHRQGLNTEAFFGQGTRLTVV.

This clonotype has a handful of counts. The CDR3 region is CASSPLGGGRGQPQHF. In DNA, the CDR3 is TGTGCCAGCAGCCCCCTGGGAGGGGGCCGAGGTCAGCCCCAGCATTTT. V is TRBV7-6 and J is TRBJ1-5; 7 nucleotides agree with TRBD1. The CDR3 loop spans 16 amino acids. V lost 5 bases, J lost 6 bases, and 13 bases stayed unmatched. Germline V gene lookup returns CDR1 SGHVS and CDR2 FNYEAQ. The variable domain in full, completed from reference TRBV7-6 and TRBJ1-5, reads GAGVSQSPRYKVTKRGQDVALRCDPISGHVSLYWYRQALGQGPEFLTYFNYEAQQDKSGLPNDRFSAERPEGSISTLTIQRTEQRDSAMYRCASSPLGGGRGQPQHFGDGTRLSIL.

The chain employs TRBV19 and TRBJ2-7; 9 nucleotides line up with TRBD1. Trimming at V came to 5 bases and at J to 4 bases, leaving 6 bases not matched to a gene. Germline V CDR1 and CDR2: LNHDA, SQIVND (reference sequence). The CDR3 runs to 14 residues. The CDR3 is CASSFGTGKYEQYF. CDR3 DNA: TGTGCCAGTAGTTTTGGGACAGGGAAATACGAGCAGTACTTC.

This rearrangement joins TRBV2 to TRBJ2-7, with D perhaps TRBD1 (6 bases). CDR3 size: 17 residues. Deletions cut 5 bases from V and 2 bases from J, with 22 bases between. In germline, CDR1 is SNHLY, CDR2 FYNNEI. The CDR3 region is CASSYSNDRFSAYEQYF. DNA for the CDR3: TGTGCCAGCAGTTACTCGAACGACAGGTTCTCCGCCTACGAGCAGTACTTC.

The chain carries TRBV15 and TRBJ1-2; D ambiguous. Germline V gives CDR1 LNHNV, CDR2 YYDKDF (reference sequence). The V end was cut by 8 bases, the J end by 8 bases, with 6 bases between. The length of the CDR3 is 9 residues. CDR3 sequence: CATRGGYTF. The CDR3 region has the DNA TGTGCCACCCGGGGAGGCTACACCTTC. The complete variable domain, with remaining parts taken from reference TRBV15 and TRBJ1-2, reads DAMVIQNPRYQVTQFGKPVTLSCSQTLNHNVMYWYQQKSSQAPKLLFHYYDKDFNNEADTPDNFQSRRPNTSFCFLDIRSPGLGDTAMYLCATRGGYTFGSGTRLTVV.

This clonotype was observed a handful of times. A read error may explain this, as a much larger clone is one base away. The chain has TRBV10-3 and TRBJ1-2; D remains ambiguous. The length of the CDR3 is 17 residues. Germline loops: CDR1 ENHRY, CDR2 SYGVKD. The CDR3 bases are TGTGCCATCAGTGAGTCGAATAGGGTAGGAACAAACTATGGCCACACCTTC. Translated, it gives CAISESNRVGTNYGHTF.

The CDR3 DNA reads as TGTGCCAGCAGCCAAGATTTAGCTTGGGAGACCCAGTACTTC. It encodes CASSQDLAWETQYF. The rearrangement joins TRBV4-2 to TRBJ2-5; D is unclear. In germline, CDR1 is LGHNA, CDR2 YNFKEQ. CDR3 size: 14 residues. Trimming took 0 bases from V and 5 from J, leaving 10 bases between them.

This clonotype was detected a few times. Here the CDR3 reads CASSRGQHYYGYTF. The CDR3 nucleotides read TGTGCCAGCAGTCGAGGACAGCATTACTATGGCTACACCTTC. The chain combines TRBV2 with TRBJ1-2, with D possibly being TRBD1 (6 bases). The CDR3 contains 14 residues. V lost 5 bases, J lost 3 bases, and 13 bases lay in between. Germline-derived CDR1 and CDR2 are SNHLY and FYNNEI.

The chain is built from TRBV10-3 and TRBJ2-7; 10 nucleotides align to TRBD1. J was trimmed by 11 bases and V by 7 bases; bases with no gene match: 8. CDR1 is ENHRY, CDR2 SYGVKD, per germline. The CDR3 is 12 residues long. The CDR3 sequence is CAITPGQGTEYF. The CDR3 region has the DNA TGTGCCATCACGCCGGGACAGGGGACCGAGTACTTC.

The rearrangement joins TRBV7-2 to TRBJ2-7; tentative D call: TRBD1 (6 bases). This CDR3 spans 13 amino acids. Germline loops: CDR1 SGHTA, CDR2 FQGNSA. Trimming left V 5 bases short and J 3 bases short, with 11 bases between. The CDR3 sequence is CASSVQDSYEQYF. The CDR3 DNA follows: TGTGCCAGCAGCGTACAGGACAGCTACGAGCAGTACTTC.

This clonotype was found many times. The V and J genes are TRBV20-1 and TRBJ2-7, with D possibly matching TRBD1 (6 bases). The CDR3 loop spans 13 amino acids. Germline lookup yields CDR1 DFQATT and CDR2 SNEGSKA (reference sequence). V lost 0 bases and J 6 bases, leaving 12 bases between the germline ends. The CDR3 coding sequence is TGCAGTGCTAGAGATTCAGGGGATGGCGAGCAGTACTTC. It yields the protein CSARDSGDGEQYF.

The chain carries TRBV10-3 and TRBJ1-2; D possibly corresponds to TRBD1 (6 bases). Looked up from germline, CDR1 is ENHRY and CDR2 is SYGVKD. There are 13 residues in the CDR3. Trimming removed 8 bases at V and 3 bases at J, with 13 bases between. The CDR3 region is CAIERQVHYGYTF. In DNA form, the CDR3 reads TGTGCCATCGAGAGACAGGTCCACTATGGCTACACCTTC.

This chain uses TRBV10-3 with TRBJ2-5; TRBD2 agrees at 9 bases. The CDR3 has 16 residues. The J segment lost 2 bases and the V segment lost 10 bases, leaving 14 bases of the junction unmatched. Germline CDR1 ENHRY, CDR2 SYGVKD. The CDR3 nucleotides are TGTGCCAGCAGACAAACTAGCGGGTCCGGACAAGAGACCCAGTACTTC. This codes for CASRQTSGSGQETQYF.

The chain recombines TRBV25-1 with TRBJ2-2; D not certain. CDR1 and CDR2 (germline): MGHDK, SYGVNS. Trimming took 8 bases from V and 1 from J, leaving 14 bases between them. The CDR3 contains 15 residues. The DNA for the CDR3 is TGTGCCAGCGTTGAAGCCGGGTTGAACACCGGGGAGCTGTTTTTT. This sequence encodes CASVEAGLNTGELFF.

This chain links TRBV29-1 with TRBJ1-5, with no clear D. CDR1 is SQVTM, CDR2 ANQGSEA, per germline. The CDR3 runs to 14 residues. Trimming cost V 7 bases and J 8 bases, with 21 bases left between them. In DNA, the CDR3 is TGCAGCGGACGGACTAGCGGGAGGAATGAGCCCCAGCATTTT. This codes for CSGRTSGRNEPQHF.

This chain connects TRBV4-3 to TRBJ1-1, with 7 positions matching TRBD1. Trimming at V came to 4 bases and at J to 6 bases, leaving 8 bases not matched to a gene. CDR1 LGHNA and CDR2 YSLEER come from the germline V gene. This CDR3 has 14 residues. The CDR3 region is CASSREQGRPEAFF. As DNA, the CDR3 is TGCGCCAGCAGCCGAGAACAGGGGCGGCCTGAAGCTTTCTTT.

The chain uses TRBV19 and TRBJ2-3; D unresolved. The V end was cut by 4 bases, the J end by 4 bases, with 9 bases between. The CDR3 sequence is 13 residues long. Germline V CDR1 and CDR2: LNHDA, SQIVND (reference sequence). The CDR3 nucleotides are TGTGCCAGTAGTACCGAGTGGGCAGATACGCAGTATTTT. This sequence encodes CASSTEWADTQYF.

The chain uses TRBV6-6 and TRBJ1-2, with 12 bases fitting TRBD1. CDR1 and CDR2 from the germline V gene are MNHNY and SVGAGI (reference sequence). This CDR3 region has 15 residues. Losses at the gene ends were 2 bases for V and 6 bases for J; bases not matched to a gene: 4. In DNA, the CDR3 is TGTGCCAGCAGTTACGGGACAGGGGGCGGTAATGGCTACACCTTC. It translates to CASSYGTGGGNGYTF.

This chain joins TRBV14 and TRBJ2-5; 10 nucleotides line up with TRBD1. From germline, CDR1 is SGHDN and CDR2 FVKESK. The CDR3 contains 16 residues. The V segment lost 4 bases and the J segment 11 bases; nucleotides outside the gene matches: 16. The CDR3 nucleotides read TGTGCCAGCAGCCTCCGTACGGGACAGGGGTATTTGGAGCAGTACTTC. Protein product: CASSLRTGQGYLEQYF.

This clonotype has at least ten counts. The genes are TRBV7-9 and TRBJ1-5, with a tentative D call TRBD1 (6 bases). Germline CDR1 and CDR2: SEHNR and FQNEAQ (reference sequence). V lost 1 base and J lost 3, with 7 bases in between. This CDR3 spans 14 amino acids. DNA for the CDR3: TGTGCCAGCAGCTTAGAGGGGGACAATCAGCCCCAGCATTTT. Protein sequence: CASSLEGDNQPQHF.

The sample holds many counts of this clonotype. The V gene is TRBV5-8, the J gene TRBJ2-2, with no clear D. The V gene's germline CDR1 is SGHTS and CDR2 YDEGEE. Trimming pared 2 bases from V and 3 bases from J, leaving 11 bases between. The CDR3 has 15 amino acids. Here the CDR3 DNA reads TGTGCCAGCAGCTTTGATCTCGGGTACACCGGGGAGCTGTTTTTT. Residues: CASSFDLGYTGELFF.

This clonotype was seen at least ten times. The rearrangement joins TRBV2 to TRBJ1-1, with no clear D. From germline, CDR1 is SNHLY and CDR2 FYNNEI. This CDR3 has 15 amino acids. The ends were cut back, 4 bases at V and 1 base at J, with 13 bases in the middle. The DNA of the CDR3 is TGTGCCAGCAGTGCACCCGAACTGTGGAACACTGAAGCTTTCTTT. It translates to CASSAPELWNTEAFF.

This clonotype was counted a few times. It is unclear where the CDR3 begins or ends on the DNA, so no DNA is shown, and the CDR3 is as TCRdb lists it. This rearrangement joins TRBV12-3 or TRBV12-4 to TRBJ2-7; no check of the table's D call, TRBD1, against the DNA was made. Both ends counted, the CDR3 spans 13 residues. The CDR3 protein is CASSFGTGALAYF.

The rearrangement links TRBV5-1 to TRBJ1-3; TRBD1 aligns across 9 bases. Germline trimming cut 0 bases from V and 0 bases from J; bases unmatched to any gene: 22. This CDR3 is 23 amino acids long. In germline, CDR1 is SGHRS, CDR2 YFSETQ. The CDR3 protein is CASSLGGTGSPLSTTSSGNTIYF. Written as DNA, the CDR3 is TGCGCCAGCAGCTTGGGGGGGACAGGGAGCCCACTAAGCACGACCAGCTCTGGAAACACCATATATTTT.

The chain couples TRBV15 to TRBJ1-5; 10 bases are a match to TRBD1. The CDR3 is 15 residues long. Germline values: CDR1 LNHNV, CDR2 YYDKDF (reference sequence). Trimming cost V 6 bases and J 1 base; bases outside gene matches: 3. In nucleotides, the CDR3 is TGTGCCACCAGTGGGGACAGGGGAAGCAATCAGCCCCAGCATTTT. Protein: CATSGDRGSNQPQHF.

There are many counts of this clonotype. This chain links TRBV7-2 with TRBJ2-7; D is perhaps TRBD2 (6 bases). CDR3 length: 14 residues. Trimming took 5 bases from V and 9 from J, leaving 20 bases between them. CDR1 is SGHTA and CDR2 is FQGNSA in the germline V gene. CDR3 amino acids: CASSRDWSVRGQYF. The CDR3 DNA sequence: TGTGCCAGCAGCCGGGACTGGTCGGTCCGCGGGCAGTACTTC.